The present entry profiles one TCR beta chain with its context. The table lists this clone with a count of one. The specificity of this receptor is unknown. Base qualities were left out, and no much larger clone turns up one base away. The sample comes from a study of blood T cell repertoires in COVID-19 (dated by TCRdb to the early 2020s). Broadly, across the study: The collaborator samples originated in the United States, Italy and Spain and spanned the acute and convalescent phases of COVID-19. Samples were obtained from the ongoing ImmuneRACE study (first 160 participants) and from some 1,200 subjects provided by 6 global collaborators. A de-identified subject ID, COVID-19 status, age in years and sex were almost always included in the sample metadata. The dataset comprised deeply sampled blood TCRbeta repertoires from subjects exposed to, actively infected with, or recovered from COVID-19. The repertoires were made available in a free public database intended to serve as a resource for research on the immune response to SARS-CoV-2. Where HLA class I and class II types were available, the types were taken from metadata supplied by the sample provider, not from assay-based typing. The material from the prospective study consisted of cDNA or gDNA derived from T cells, B-cell-depleted T cells, or PBMCs. What the research found in general, with its limitations: The quantity of clinical and demographic metadata differed by source and by participant and was supplied without curation.

The immunoSEQ Assay, a bias-controlled multiplex PCR, was used to amplify TCRbeta CDR3 regions from genomic DNA. The source study handled its data this way. Within the assay, amplification of reference gene primers was used to estimate how many nucleated cells each sample contained. To quantify the absolute abundance of each unique TCRbeta CDR3 rearrangement, sequence reads were collapsed and filtered. For each sample, productive Simpson clonality was calculated by taking the square root of Simpson's diversity index across productive rearrangements. TCRdb obtained this table from immuneACCESS and retained in-frame rearrangements with V and J assigned. These tables miss some clones; where compared with another copy, unresolved V genes account for less than half of the shortfall, and the remainder is unexplained. The V and J calls and clone size are taken from that table; D and trimming were inferred from the DNA. The sample includes fewer than 200,000 clones, with 65% to 90% observed a single time. The ten largest clones represent about 16% of the sample.

Enrolling through a virtual design, the prospective study's participants ranged in age from roughly 18 to 95 years and lived across some 23 United States geographic areas. To assign participants to cohorts, the prospective study relied on clinical history that participants themselves reported in a screening survey and a study questionnaire. Recovered participants in ImmuneRACE Cohort 3 were defined by two consecutive negative NP/OP PCR tests, clearance by a healthcare professional, or resolution of symptoms. Mobile phlebotomists in the prospective study collected whole blood, serum and a nasopharyngeal or oropharyngeal swab from every participant. Over a roughly 2-month period, participants in the prospective study had the option of providing additional blood draws and questionnaires. Before DNA extraction, blood samples from the prospective study were shipped at room temperature or frozen. From the cysteine through the phenylalanine, the CDR3 covers 18 amino acids. Only the CDR3 portion is preserved as DNA: 54 bases, with reading frame beginning at the first base. CDR1 and CDR2 (SGHDT, YYEEEE) derive from the germline V gene. Here V drops 4 bases and J drops 5 bases, and the junction holds 15 bases not matched to any gene.

Source material: PBMCs or T cells enriched from blood (not recorded which). In this chain, TRBV5-6 is recombined with TRBJ2-5, and TRBD1 aligns with 12 junction nucleotides. This clonotype was sampled from a man aged 50 or older who had recovered from COVID-19. The CDR3 amino acid sequence is: CASSRTGTGGPGRETQYF. The bases are TGTGCCAGCAGCCGCACCGGGACAGGGGGCCCTGGGCGGGAGACCCAGTACTTC. The variable domain in full, with residues beyond the CDR3 obtained from the reference TRBV5-6 and TRBJ2-5 genes, is DAGVTQSPTHLIKTRGQQVTLRCSPKSGHDTVSWYQQALGQGPQFIFQYYEEEERQRGNFPDRFSGHQFPNYSSELNVNALLLGDSALYLCASSRTGTGGPGRETQYFGPGTRLLVL.